These 26 T cell receptor beta chains originate from one sample sequenced in a study of CD8 T cells in Susac syndrome. After extraction with the RNeasy kit, roughly 0.45 to 1 ug of the RNA was reverse transcribed using random hexamers. In TCRdb, the immunoSEQ multiplex PCR reads were re-called with MiXCR into one record per CDR3 protein. The table includes 150,000 or so distinct CDR3 sequences, 92% detected once. Sample: CD4+ T cells from PBMCs. The source of these receptors is a human donor in good health.

The chain is built from TRBV6-5 and TRBJ1-1; TRBD1 might be the D (5 bases). CDR1 MNHEY and CDR2 SVGAGI come from the germline V gene. The CDR3 extends over 15 amino acids. V lost 4 bases to trimming and J lost 3 bases, with 15 bases between them. CDR3: CASSSTGTEDTEAFF. CDR3 DNA: TGTGCCAGCAGTTCCACCGGGACGGAGGACACTGAAGCTTTCTTT.

This chain uses TRBV7-2 with TRBJ2-5; the D gene is possibly TRBD2 (5 bases). This CDR3 is 14 amino acids long. Germline CDR1 reads SGHTA; CDR2 reads FQGNSA. V lost 3 bases and J 2 bases, leaving 10 bases between the germline ends. The CDR3 bases are TGTGCCAGCAGCTTCTTCGAGGGACAAGAGACCCAGTACTTC. This encodes CASSFFEGQETQYF. The full variable domain, completed using reference TRBV7-2 and TRBJ2-5, is GAGVSQSPSNKVTEKGKDVELRCDPISGHTALYWYRQSLGQGLEFLIYFQGNSAPDKSGLPSDRFSAERTGGSVSTLTIQRTQQEDSAVYLCASSFFEGQETQYFGPGTRLLVL.

This clonotype was observed a single time. The chain has TRBV19 and TRBJ1-1, with 7 bases identical to TRBD1. Germline lookup yields CDR1 LNHDA and CDR2 SQIVND (reference sequence). This CDR3 comprises 15 residues. V was clipped by 3 bases and J by 10 bases; unmatched bases: 14. The CDR3 DNA follows: TGTGCCAGTAGTATGGTTTTTCCTTCACAGGGGAGAGCTTTCTTT. Translated: CASSMVFPSQGRAFF.

This clonotype appeared once. The chain employs TRBV29-1 and TRBJ1-1, with TRBD1 as a possible D gene (6 bases). The V gene lost 2 bases and the J gene lost 8 bases, with 9 bases spanning the gap. Germline loops: CDR1 SQVTM, CDR2 ANQGSEA. CDR3 length equals 11 residues. CDR3 nucleotide sequence: TGCAGCGTTGAAAAAGGGGGGGAAGCTTTCTTT. Protein product: CSVEKGGEAFF.

The J gene is TRBJ1-5, the V gene TRBV4-1; the D is unclear. CDR1 is MGHRA and CDR2 is YSYEKL in the germline V gene. The CDR3 totals 18 residues. Between the trimmed V and J ends, which lost 0 bases and 0 bases, there was a span of 15 bases. CDR3: CASSQDHRTAYSNQPQHF. DNA of the CDR3: TGCGCCAGCAGCCAAGATCACCGAACAGCGTATAGCAATCAGCCCCAGCATTTT.

The count of this clonotype is one. The V gene is TRBV27, the J gene TRBJ2-2; D not certain. Germline CDR1 reads MNHEY; CDR2 reads SMNVEV (reference sequence). V was clipped by 4 bases and J by 4 bases, with 4 bases between them. The CDR3 loop spans 12 amino acids. As DNA, the CDR3 is TGTGCCAGCAGTTCCTTCACCGGGGAGCTGTTTTTT. Translation gives CASSSFTGELFF.

The rearrangement links TRBV25-1 to TRBJ2-1, with D perhaps matching TRBD2 (6 bases). Trimming removed 3 bases from V and 4 bases from J, with 19 bases in between. Germline V gene sequence: CDR1 MGHDK, CDR2 SYGVNS. The CDR3 contains 17 residues. CDR3 DNA: TGTGCCAGCAGTGATATTGGCGGGATGGTGAATTACAATGAGCAGTTCTTC. It specifies CASSDIGGMVNYNEQFF.

This clonotype appeared once. The chain has TRBV27 and TRBJ2-7, with 8 bases that match TRBD1. Germline V gene lookup returns CDR1 MNHEY and CDR2 SMNVEV (reference sequence). V trimming: 4 bases; J trimming: 4 bases; junction bases outside the gene matches: 9. CDR3 size: 15 residues. CDR3 nucleotide sequence: TGTGCCAGCAGTTGGCAGGGGGCGGTACAGTACGAGCAGTACTTC. Translated, it gives CASSWQGAVQYEQYF.

The V call is TRBV5-4, the J call TRBJ2-3; a weak D match, TRBD2 (6 bases). This CDR3 comprises 16 residues. Trimming shortened V by 2 bases and J by 6 bases, and 19 bases separated the two germline ends. Looked up from germline, CDR1 is SGHNT and CDR2 is YYREEE (reference sequence). The CDR3, as DNA: TGTGCCAGCAGCTTTCCGGGACTGACGATTCAGGATACGCAGTATTTT. Its translation: CASSFPGLTIQDTQYF. The full variable domain, with the rest looked up from reference TRBV5-4 and TRBJ2-3, is ETGVTQSPTHLIKTRGQQVTLRCSSQSGHNTVSWYQQALGQGPQFIFQYYREEENGRGNFPPRFSGLQFPNYSSELNVNALELDDSALYLCASSFPGLTIQDTQYFGPGTRLTVL.

The chain uses TRBV7-2 and TRBJ2-3, with 9 bases fitting TRBD1. V trimming: 5 bases; J trimming: 0 bases; junction bases outside the gene matches: 6. CDR1 SGHTA and CDR2 FQGNSA come from the germline V gene. The CDR3 contains 16 residues. The CDR3 nucleotides read TGTGCCAGCAGCCCCGTCGGACAGGGGAGCACAGATACGCAGTATTTT. As protein: CASSPVGQGSTDTQYF.

The chain links TRBV29-1 to TRBJ2-7, with 8 bases matching TRBD2. Germline loops: CDR1 SQVTM, CDR2 ANQGSEA. Losses at the gene ends were 4 bases for V and 0 bases for J; bases not matched to a gene: 5. The CDR3 contains 14 residues. CDR3 region: CSVAQRGTSYEQYF. In nucleotides, the CDR3 is TGCAGCGTTGCCCAGCGGGGGACCTCCTACGAGCAGTACTTC.

The chain joins TRBV29-1 to TRBJ2-1; 7 nucleotides align to TRBD2. CDR1 is SQVTM, CDR2 ANQGSEA, per germline. CDR3 length: 13 residues. V gave up 4 bases and J gave up 9 bases; unmatched junction bases: 9. The CDR3 bases are TGCAGCGTTGGCAAACCGGGAGGAGGTGAGCAGTTCTTC. Translating it yields CSVGKPGGGEQFF.

The V gene is TRBV6-5, the J gene TRBJ2-3, with D perhaps matching TRBD2 (6 bases). Trimming cost V 1 base and J 0 bases, with 11 bases left between them. CDR3 size: 16 residues. Germline V lookup: CDR1 MNHEY, CDR2 SVGAGI. The CDR3 nucleotides read TGTGCCAGCAGTTACTATGGGGACTCTAGCACAGATACGCAGTATTTT. This translates into CASSYYGDSSTDTQYF.

The chain couples TRBV5-1 to TRBJ2-5; no firm D call. This CDR3 contains 14 residues. Germline V gives CDR1 SGHRS, CDR2 YFSETQ. Deletions cut 0 bases from V and 2 bases from J, with 8 bases between. This CDR3 is CASSLAGRQETQYF. The CDR3 DNA follows: TGCGCCAGCAGCTTGGCGGGCCGTCAAGAGACCCAGTACTTC.

The chain links TRBV7-2 to TRBJ2-1; 8 positions agree with TRBD2. The ends lost 6 bases at V and 0 bases at J; junction bases unmatched: 4. Germline values: CDR1 SGHTA, CDR2 FQGNSA. The length of the CDR3 is 15 residues. The CDR3 loop is CASRLAESSYNEQFF. In DNA, the CDR3 is TGTGCCAGCAGACTAGCGGAGAGCTCCTACAATGAGCAGTTCTTC.

The chain combines TRBV2 with TRBJ1-5; D might be TRBD1 (5 bases). The CDR3 contains 15 residues. V was shortened by 1 base and J by 6 bases, with 13 bases between the two germline ends. Germline V gene sequence: CDR1 SNHLY, CDR2 FYNNEI. The CDR3 DNA reads as TGTGCCAGCAGTGAAGTAGGAGGGGCCGTTCAGCCCCAGCATTTT. This sequence encodes CASSEVGGAVQPQHF.

This clonotype has more than one count but fewer than ten. The CDR3 spells CASSYDRGISPLHF. The CDR3 region has the DNA TGTGCCAGCAGTTACGACAGGGGAATTTCACCCCTCCACTTT. The J gene is TRBJ1-6, the V gene TRBV6-5; 8 nucleotides agree with TRBD1. Germline CDR1 MNHEY, CDR2 SVGAGI. This CDR3 contains 14 residues. The V segment lost 2 bases and the J segment 9 bases; nucleotides outside the gene matches: 3.

The chain links TRBV3-1 to TRBJ2-6; the D is unclear. Germline CDR1 reads LGHDT; CDR2 reads YNNKEL (reference sequence). The CDR3 sequence is 14 residues long. The germline V and J ends were trimmed by 6 bases and 2 bases, with 8 bases remaining between them. CDR3 in amino acids: CASRKGAGANVLTF. The CDR3 nucleotides are TGTGCCAGCAGGAAGGGTGCTGGGGCCAACGTCCTGACTTTC.

The chain has TRBV6-5 and TRBJ2-3, with D hard to call. CDR1 is MNHEY and CDR2 is SVGAGI in the germline V gene. The length of the CDR3 is 12 residues. Trimming removed 6 bases from V and 3 bases from J, with 7 bases in between. The CDR3: CASRAQTDTQYF. CDR3 nucleotides: TGTGCCAGCAGGGCTCAGACAGATACGCAGTATTTT.

This sequence joins TRBV6-5 and TRBJ1-2; unclear D gene. Germline values: CDR1 MNHEY, CDR2 SVGAGI. The germline V and J ends were trimmed by 5 bases and 5 bases, with 6 bases remaining between them. CDR3 length equals 11 residues. CDR3 DNA: TGTGCCAGCAGTGACTTTTATGGCTACACCTTC. Its translation: CASSDFYGYTF.

V and J are TRBV28 and TRBJ2-6; D unclear. Trimming stripped 1 base from V and 4 bases from J, with 8 bases between. In germline, CDR1 is MDHEN, CDR2 SYDVKM. This CDR3 comprises 15 residues. CDR3 protein: CASSLLRAGANVLTF. The CDR3 DNA reads TGTGCCAGCAGTTTATTACGGGCCGGGGCCAACGTCCTGACTTTC.

The chain couples TRBV7-9 to TRBJ1-4; no clear D. The CDR3 runs to 14 residues. Trimming stripped 1 base from V and 8 bases from J, with 11 bases between. Per the germline V gene, CDR1 is SEHNR and CDR2 is FQNEAQ (reference sequence). This CDR3 reads CASSLGSGEEKLFF. CDR3 nucleotide sequence: TGTGCCAGCAGCTTAGGATCGGGTGAGGAAAAACTGTTTTTT.

The chain uses TRBV10-3 and TRBJ2-7; unclear D gene. CDR3 length: 13 residues. Trimming stripped 2 bases from V and 9 bases from J, with 14 bases between. Germline CDR1 reads ENHRY; CDR2 reads SYGVKD. The CDR3, as DNA: TGTGCCATCAGTGAGCAGAAAACGCCGGGGCAGTACTTC. It translates to CAISEQKTPGQYF.

The rearrangement joins TRBV28 to TRBJ1-5; D uncertain. This CDR3 contains 12 residues. V shed 4 bases and J shed 6 bases, with 7 bases lying between them. CDR1 and CDR2 from the germline V gene are MDHEN and SYDVKM. The DNA of the CDR3 is TGTGCCAGCAGTTCGCCCGGTCAGCCCCAGCATTTT. Translation: CASSSPGQPQHF. Complete variable domain (other parts from reference TRBV28 and TRBJ1-5): DVKVTQSSRYLVKRTGEKVFLECVQDMDHENMFWYRQDPGLGLRLIYFSYDVKMKEKGDIPEGYSVSREKKERFSLILESASTNQTSMYLCASSSPGQPQHFGDGTRLSIL.

The chain is built from TRBV7-9 and TRBJ2-7; the match to TRBD1 covers 7 bases. Germline lookup yields CDR1 SEHNR and CDR2 FQNEAQ (reference sequence). Unmatched junction bases numbered 6, after V lost 5 bases and J lost 2 bases. The CDR3 is made up of 14 amino acids. CDR3 bases: TGTGCCAGCAGCCCCCGGGACAGTGCCTACGAGCAGTACTTC. Translation: CASSPRDSAYEQYF.

The chain has TRBV20-1 and TRBJ1-1; maybe TRBD1 (5 bases). Looked up from germline, CDR1 is DFQATT and CDR2 is SNEGSKA (reference sequence). The V gene lost 0 bases and the J gene lost 3 bases, with 11 bases spanning the gap. The CDR3 has 14 amino acids. For the CDR3, the DNA is TGCAGTGCTAGAGATAACCGGGGACACACTGAAGCTTTCTTT. Encoded protein: CSARDNRGHTEAFF.